The clone carrying this TCR beta chain was found a few times. What it recognizes is unknown. In the original analysis: Clinicopathological groups supplied CDR3 differences that were used to build a distant-metastasis classifier for papillary thyroid cancer. TCRdb re-clonotyped the PCR reads through MiXCR. The V and J calls reflect TCRdb's pipeline rather than the authors' work. The sample contains 15,000 to 20,000 clones, approximately 20% of which appear only once. No treatment had been given to any patient before thyroid surgery. This entry belongs to a study of metastatic and nonmetastatic thyroid tumors. For the study at large: Across blood and tumor or nodule tissue, repertoires from malignant and benign thyroid patients were compared with one another.

Overall study findings and caveats: Significantly higher TCR beta diversity was reportedly seen in malignant thyroid tumors than benign nodules, in blood and tumor.

CDR3 length: 14 residues. V was cut by 8 bases and J by 0 bases, with 10 bases left in between. The sequencing input was tumor tissue. The origin of this receptor is a female donor with papillary thyroid cancer or a benign thyroid nodule (not recorded which). Some clones in this sample may be carry-over from other donors' samples. The rearrangement uses TRBV12-3 or TRBV12-4 and TRBJ2-2; possible D gene TRBD2, 6 bases. CDR3 sequence (DNA): TGTGCCAGCCGGCTAGCGACGAACACCGGGGAGCTGTTTTTT. Translation: CASRLATNTGELFF.